Below are 26 T cell receptor beta chains sequenced from a single sample in a study of regulatory and conventional T cells in RAG deficiency. Some clones are missing from TCRdb's copy, which holds only in-frame ones; the method was immunoSEQ multiplex PCR. The sample holds 30,000 to 35,000 clones; over 80% are singletons and the top ten take approximately 5.6%. These data were likewise used in another study, on regulatory T cells. That report notes: Primers: 52 TRBV forward and 13 TRBJ reverse.

Material for sequencing was CD8+ T cells sorted from blood. The source of these receptors is a human donor in good health.

Worth noting for this clone: Other nucleotide sequences in the sample specify the same CDR3. The CDR3 loop reads CASRGTVTLAGGNEQFF. The DNA of the CDR3 is TGTGCAAGTCGCGGGACGGTCACACTGGCGGGAGGCAATGAGCAGTTCTTC. The rearrangement links TRBV12-2 to TRBJ2-1; the table names TRBD2, a call not compared with the DNA. TRBV12-2 is termed a pseudogene. This CDR3 region has 17 residues.

The chain links TRBV15 to TRBJ2-7; 7 nucleotides line up with TRBD1. Per germline, CDR1 LNHNV and CDR2 YYDKDF (reference sequence). The J segment lost 4 bases and the V segment lost 0 bases, leaving 6 bases of the junction unmatched. The CDR3 totals 15 residues. This CDR3 reads CATSRDRNRGYEQYF. In nucleotides, the CDR3 is TGTGCCACCAGCAGAGATCGAAACAGGGGTTACGAGCAGTACTTC.

The chain carries TRBV19 and TRBJ2-7; D call uncertain. Germline CDR1 LNHDA, CDR2 SQIVND (reference sequence). The V end was cut by 1 base, the J end by 2 bases, with 12 bases between. CDR3 size: 15 residues. CDR3 residues: CASSIVDQDAYEQYF. The DNA for the CDR3 is TGTGCCAGTAGTATAGTTGATCAGGACGCCTACGAGCAGTACTTC.

Turning to this clone: The junction and the germline gene differ at one end; a read error may be behind it. The same CDR3 can be traced to other DNA sequences in this sample. V is TRBV11-2 and J is TRBJ2-1; TRBD2 matches 10 bases. There are 14 residues in the CDR3. Germline V CDR1 and CDR2: SGHAT, FQNNGV. CDR3 residues: CASSLASGRTEQFF. CDR3 coding DNA: TGCGCCAGCAGCTTAGCTAGCGGGAGAACGGAGCAGTTCTTC.

This chain joins TRBV6-5 and TRBJ2-7, with 7 bases matching TRBD1. The CDR3 has 13 residues. In germline, CDR1 is MNHEY, CDR2 SVGAGI. V shed 4 bases and J 2 bases; nucleotides not matched to a gene: 2. CDR3 sequence reads: CASSSGQTYEQYF. The CDR3 DNA is TGTGCCAGCAGTTCGGGACAGACCTACGAGCAGTACTTC.

The chain uses TRBV5-8 and TRBJ2-7; D ambiguous. V shed 1 base and J shed 7 bases, with 6 bases lying between them. Germline CDR1 reads SGHTS; CDR2 reads YDEGEE. CDR3 size: 11 residues. The CDR3 region has the DNA TGTGCCAGCAGCTTGTCTCTGGAGCAGTACTTC. It yields the protein CASSLSLEQYF. Supplemented by reference TRBV5-8 and TRBJ2-7, the full variable domain reads EAGVTQSPTHLIKTRGQQATLRCSPISGHTSVYWYQQALGLGLQFLLWYDEGEERNRGNFPPRFSGRQFPNYSSELNVNALELEDSALYLCASSLSLEQYFGPGTRLTVT.

V usage is TRBV7-8 and J usage is TRBJ2-3; 11 bases fit TRBD2. CDR3 length: 16 amino acids. From germline, CDR1 is SGHVS and CDR2 FQNEAQ. Trimming cost V 2 bases and J 4 bases; bases outside gene matches: 5. The CDR3 sequence is CASSLLIAGGADTQYF. CDR3 bases: TGTGCCAGCAGCTTATTAATAGCGGGAGGGGCAGATACGCAGTATTTT.

This chain uses TRBV6-1 with TRBJ1-2; 8 nucleotides line up with TRBD1. V lost 6 bases and J lost 7; bases outside the gene matches: 10. This CDR3 comprises 14 residues. Per germline, CDR1 MNHNS and CDR2 SASEGT. The CDR3 reads CASSPTGAGSGYTF. The CDR3 coding sequence is TGTGCCAGCAGCCCGACAGGGGCGGGCTCTGGCTACACCTTC.

This sequence joins TRBV4-1 and TRBJ1-1; D is unresolved. CDR1 and CDR2 from the germline V gene are MGHRA and YSYEKL. The V gene lost 1 base and the J gene lost 4 bases, with 16 bases spanning the gap. The CDR3 runs to 16 residues. The CDR3 DNA is TGCGCCAGCAGCCAAGGGGCGGGTGGATGGGGCACTGAAGCTTTCTTT. It specifies CASSQGAGGWGTEAFF.

The CDR3: CASRAVGGNTDTQYF. In nucleotides, the CDR3 is TGTGCCAGCAGAGCTGTAGGGGGGAACACAGATACGCAGTATTTT. The V call is TRBV28, the J call TRBJ2-3; D may correspond to TRBD1 or TRBD2 (6 bases each). CDR1 is MDHEN and CDR2 is SYDVKM in the germline V gene. This CDR3 is 15 amino acids long. With 6 bases removed from V and 2 bases from J, the gap between germline ends came to 15 bases. The full variable domain, rest sourced from reference TRBV28 and TRBJ2-3, is DVKVTQSSRYLVKRTGEKVFLECVQDMDHENMFWYRQDPGLGLRLIYFSYDVKMKEKGDIPEGYSVSREKKERFSLILESASTNQTSMYLCASRAVGGNTDTQYFGPGTRLTVL.

In regard to this clone: A junction end diverges from the germline sequence, so it may reflect a read error. The chain carries TRBV7-9 and TRBJ1-1; D unresolved. The CDR3 extends over 14 amino acids. Per the germline V gene, CDR1 is SEHNR and CDR2 is FQNEAQ (reference sequence). The CDR3 reads CASSLAGMKTEAFF. The CDR3 DNA reads TGTGCCAGCAGCTTAGCGGGTATGAAGACTGAAGCTTTCTTT.

A few counts support this clone. The chain links TRBV11-2 to TRBJ1-1; D may be TRBD1 (5 bases). Trimming cost V 0 bases and J 5 bases, with 10 bases left between them. CDR1 is SGHAT, CDR2 FQNNGV, per germline. The CDR3 length is 14 residues. The CDR3 is CASSLDGGGTEAFF. In DNA form, the CDR3 reads TGTGCCAGCAGCTTAGATGGGGGGGGGACTGAAGCTTTCTTT.

This sequence joins TRBV6-5 and TRBJ2-1; TRBD1 matches 9 bases. There are 16 residues in the CDR3. The V and J ends lost 4 bases and 8 bases, in that order; junction bases with no gene match: 12. Germline V gene lookup returns CDR1 MNHEY and CDR2 SVGAGI. In DNA, the CDR3 is TGTGCCAGCAGTTTTAGCTTTGGACAGGGGTTCGATGAGCAGTTCTTC. Translation gives CASSFSFGQGFDEQFF.

This clone appeared once. V usage is TRBV28 and J usage is TRBJ1-6; the D gene is possibly TRBD1 (5 bases). The CDR3 is 15 amino acids. V was shortened by 5 bases and J by 9 bases, with 17 bases between the two germline ends. Looked up from germline, CDR1 is MDHEN and CDR2 is SYDVKM. The CDR3 is CASSVLRDGGSPLHF. In DNA, the CDR3 is TGTGCCAGCAGTGTACTACGGGATGGGGGTTCACCCCTCCACTTT. Looking up the rest from reference TRBV28 and TRBJ1-6 gives the full variable domain: DVKVTQSSRYLVKRTGEKVFLECVQDMDHENMFWYRQDPGLGLRLIYFSYDVKMKEKGDIPEGYSVSREKKERFSLILESASTNQTSMYLCASSVLRDGGSPLHFGNGTRLTVT.

The chain carries TRBV5-5 and TRBJ1-5; D remains ambiguous. The germline V gene has CDR1 SGHKS and CDR2 YYEKEE (reference sequence). This CDR3 is built from 14 residues. Trimming removed 0 bases from V and 8 bases from J, with 12 bases in between. CDR3 sequence: CASSLGAGSEPQHF. CDR3 nucleotide sequence: TGTGCCAGCAGCTTGGGGGCAGGTTCGGAGCCCCAGCATTTT.

V is TRBV13 and J is TRBJ2-3, with no clear D. CDR1 is PRHDT, CDR2 FYEKMQ, per germline (reference sequence). Deletions cut 3 bases from V and 6 bases from J, with 7 bases between. CDR3 length equals 12 residues. CDR3 coding DNA: TGTGCCAGCAGCTTGCGCCCCGATACGCAGTATTTT. This gives the protein CASSLRPDTQYF.

V and J are TRBV7-2 and TRBJ2-3, with no clear D. The CDR3 is 12 amino acids. Germline V gene data show CDR1 as SGHTA and CDR2 as FQGNSA. V was clipped by 3 bases and J by 2 bases, with 3 bases between them. CDR3 coding DNA: TGTGCCAGCAGCTTCGTCACAGATACGCAGTATTTT. Protein product: CASSFVTDTQYF.

V and J are TRBV7-3 and TRBJ2-3, with D perhaps being TRBD1 or TRBD2 (5 bases each). The CDR3 sequence is 15 residues long. CDR1 is SGHTA, CDR2 FQGTGA, per germline. The V end was cut by 6 bases, the J end by 6 bases, with 19 bases between. The CDR3 DNA reads TGTGCCAGCAGTCCCGAGGGGAATTGGAGGGATACGCAGTATTTT. Its translation is CASSPEGNWRDTQYF.

The chain has TRBV5-1 and TRBJ1-5, with D hard to call. The CDR3 covers 14 residues. Germline CDR1 SGHRS, CDR2 YFSETQ. V lost 0 bases and J lost 5, with 9 bases in between. CDR3 in DNA: TGCGCCAGCAGCTTGGCCGGCGGGGATCAGCCCCAGCATTTT. Protein product: CASSLAGGDQPQHF.

The chain combines TRBV29-1 with TRBJ2-1, with D unresolved. This CDR3 has 12 residues. Germline values: CDR1 SQVTM, CDR2 ANQGSEA. V lost 2 bases and J lost 7, with 9 bases in between. The chain's CDR3 is CSVELIGNEQFF. DNA of the CDR3: TGCAGCGTTGAATTGATCGGAAATGAGCAGTTCTTC.

The genes are TRBV7-9 and TRBJ2-1; TRBD2 matches 14 bases. The V and J ends lost 5 bases and 7 bases, in that order; junction bases with no gene match: 7. The germline V gene has CDR1 SEHNR and CDR2 FQNEAQ (reference sequence). The length of the CDR3 is 16 residues. CDR3 DNA sequence: TGTGCCAGCAGCCTAGGGGGACTAGCGGGAGTAAATGAGCAGTTCTTC. It yields the protein CASSLGGLAGVNEQFF. Drawing the rest from reference TRBV7-9 and TRBJ2-1, the complete variable domain is DTGVSQNPRHKITKRGQNVTFRCDPISEHNRLYWYRQTLGQGPEFLTYFQNEAQLEKSRLLSDRFSAERPKGSFSTLEIQRTEQGDSAMYLCASSLGGLAGVNEQFFGPGTRLTVL.

The V call is TRBV4-2, the J call TRBJ1-4; 8 bases are a match to TRBD1. Germline CDR1 and CDR2: LGHNA and YNFKEQ. The CDR3 is 14 residues long. V lost 4 bases, J lost 8 bases, and 6 bases stayed unmatched. CDR3: CASSPGQGQEKLFF. In DNA, the CDR3 is TGTGCCAGCAGCCCAGGACAGGGACAGGAAAAACTGTTTTTT.

J is TRBJ2-3 and V is TRBV7-8; 12 bases agree with TRBD2. Germline V CDR1 and CDR2: SGHVS, FQNEAQ. V gave up 3 bases and J gave up 0 bases; unmatched junction bases: 1. The CDR3 has 16 amino acids. CDR3 amino acids: CASSFLAGGSTDTQYF. The DNA of the CDR3 is TGTGCCAGCAGCTTTCTAGCGGGGGGGAGCACAGATACGCAGTATTTT.

The gene calls are TRBV11-2 and TRBJ1-1; D not certain. This CDR3 comprises 12 residues. Trimming took 5 bases from V and 8 from J, leaving 12 bases between them. Germline V gene lookup returns CDR1 SGHAT and CDR2 FQNNGV. CDR3 sequence reads: CASSPGLSEAFF. The CDR3 DNA reads as TGTGCCAGCAGCCCCGGACTATCCGAAGCTTTCTTT. The full variable domain, its missing parts supplied by reference TRBV11-2 and TRBJ1-1, is EAGVAQSPRYKIIEKRQSVAFWCNPISGHATLYWYQQILGQGPKLLIQFQNNGVVDDSQLPKDRFSAERLKGVDSTLKIQPAKLEDSAVYLCASSPGLSEAFFGQGTRLTVV.

The CDR3 loop is CASSLGLLQPQHF. The CDR3 DNA sequence: TGTGCCAGCAGTTTAGGACTCTTGCAGCCCCAGCATTTT. The rearrangement joins TRBV27 to TRBJ1-5, with D unresolved. The CDR3 sequence is 13 residues long. Trimming left V 2 bases short and J 7 bases short, with 9 bases between. Per germline, CDR1 MNHEY and CDR2 SMNVEV (reference sequence).

This clone was recorded once. The J gene is TRBJ2-2, the V gene TRBV7-6; D may be TRBD2 (5 bases). CDR1 SGHVS and CDR2 FNYEAQ come from the germline V gene. The CDR3 totals 16 residues. Trimming removed 2 bases from V and 0 bases from J, with 10 bases in between. The chain's CDR3 is CASSLKADANTGELFF. CDR3 bases: TGTGCCAGCAGCTTAAAAGCGGATGCGAACACCGGGGAGCTGTTTTTT. Full variable domain (missing parts from reference TRBV7-6 and TRBJ2-2): GAGVSQSPRYKVTKRGQDVALRCDPISGHVSLYWYRQALGQGPEFLTYFNYEAQQDKSGLPNDRFSAERPEGSISTLTIQRTEQRDSAMYRCASSLKADANTGELFFGEGSRLTVL.